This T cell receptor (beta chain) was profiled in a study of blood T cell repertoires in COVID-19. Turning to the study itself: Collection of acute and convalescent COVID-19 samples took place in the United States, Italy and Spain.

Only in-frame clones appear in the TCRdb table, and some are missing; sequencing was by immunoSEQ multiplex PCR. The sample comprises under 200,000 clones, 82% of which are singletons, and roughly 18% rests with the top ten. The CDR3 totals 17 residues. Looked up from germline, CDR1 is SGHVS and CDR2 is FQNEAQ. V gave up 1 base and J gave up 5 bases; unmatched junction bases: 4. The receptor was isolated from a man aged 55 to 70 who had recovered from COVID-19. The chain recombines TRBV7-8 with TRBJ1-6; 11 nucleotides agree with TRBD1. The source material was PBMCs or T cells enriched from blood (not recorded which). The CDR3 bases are TGTGCCAGCAGCTTAGGGGACAGGGGGATTAATAATTCACCCCTCCACTTT. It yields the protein CASSLGDRGINNSPLHF.